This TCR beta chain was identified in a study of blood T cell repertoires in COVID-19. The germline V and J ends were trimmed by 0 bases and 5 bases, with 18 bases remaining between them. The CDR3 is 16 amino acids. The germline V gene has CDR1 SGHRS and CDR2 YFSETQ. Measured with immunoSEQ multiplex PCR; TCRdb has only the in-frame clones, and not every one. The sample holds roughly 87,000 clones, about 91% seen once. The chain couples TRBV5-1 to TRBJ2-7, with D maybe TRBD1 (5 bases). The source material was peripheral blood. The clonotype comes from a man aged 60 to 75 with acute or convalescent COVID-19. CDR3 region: CASSLVGRKQINEQYF. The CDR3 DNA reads TGCGCCAGCAGCTTGGTGGGGCGGAAACAAATCAACGAGCAGTACTTC.